This TCR beta chain derives from a study of PD-1 blockade in classical Hodgkin lymphoma. Study observations and caveats: Whoever responded completely had baseline diversity much like that seen in newly diagnosed patients.

Trimming cost V 2 bases and J 0 bases, with 8 bases left between them. The CDR3 is 15 residues long. Germline assignment: CDR1 KGHSH and CDR2 LQKENI. Following autologous stem cell transplantation, relapse occurred in every patient, and exposure to brentuximab vedotin varied. Complete response, partial response or progressive disease made up the best responses. A remark on this clone: The antigen is unknown.

The method was immunoSEQ multiplex PCR; TCRdb's version includes in-frame clones alone and lacks a portion of them. The sample consists of fewer than 75,000 clones, more than 75% of them appearing once. The sequence was obtained from a human donor with classical Hodgkin lymphoma. The sample here was peripheral blood mononuclear cells (PBMCs), taken before the second cycle of nivolumab. This chain joins TRBV18 and TRBJ2-1; D uncertain. CDR3 DNA sequence: TGTGCCAGCTCACCAAACGGGTACTCCTACAATGAGCAGTTCTTC. It yields the protein CASSPNGYSYNEQFF. Looking up the rest from reference TRBV18 and TRBJ2-1 gives the full variable domain: NAGVMQNPRHLVRRRGQEARLRCSPMKGHSHVYWYRQLPEEGLKFMVYLQKENIIDESGMPKERFSAEFPKEGPSILRIQQVVRGDSAAYFCASSPNGYSYNEQFFGPGTRLTVL.